Below are 27 T cell receptor beta chains sequenced from a single sample in a study of blood T cell repertoires in COVID-19. Assay used: immunoSEQ multiplex PCR; TCRdb lists only in-frame clones, some missing. The sample records almost 350,000 clones, roughly 86% being singletons. Sequencing used PBMCs or T cells enriched from blood (not recorded which). The source is a woman in her twenties or thirties who had been exposed to COVID-19.

V is TRBV10-2 and J is TRBJ1-2; tentatively, D is TRBD1 (5 bases). The ends were cut back, 5 bases at V and 7 bases at J, with 17 bases in the middle. The germline gives CDR1 WSHSY, CDR2 SAAADI. The CDR3 totals 14 residues. The CDR3 sequence is CASSRGEGLFGYTF. DNA of the CDR3: TGCGCCAGCAGTCGCGGGGAGGGGCTTTTTGGCTACACCTTC.

This chain connects TRBV28 to TRBJ2-5; 9 bases line up with TRBD1. The CDR3 runs to 18 residues. The V segment lost 2 bases and the J segment 2 bases; nucleotides outside the gene matches: 12. Germline V gives CDR1 MDHEN, CDR2 SYDVKM. In DNA form, the CDR3 reads TGTGCCAGCAGTTTAAGTCTTATGGGACAGGGCAATCAAGAGACCCAGTACTTC. It yields the protein CASSLSLMGQGNQETQYF.

The chain recombines TRBV6-5 with TRBJ2-2; TRBD2 is a possible D gene (6 bases). This CDR3 region has 14 residues. The V gene's germline CDR1 is MNHEY and CDR2 SVGAGI. Between the trimmed V and J ends, which lost 8 bases and 4 bases, there was a span of 14 bases. In DNA form, the CDR3 reads TGTGCCAGCCAGTTCCAGGAGGGCACCGGGGAGCTGTTTTTT. It is translated as CASQFQEGTGELFF.

This clone appeared once. The V gene is TRBV7-3, the J gene TRBJ2-2; 10 positions match TRBD2. The germline V gene has CDR1 SGHTA and CDR2 FQGTGA. V trimming: 4 bases; J trimming: 0 bases; junction bases outside the gene matches: 5. CDR3 size: 17 residues. The CDR3 coding sequence is TGTGCCAGCAGCTCCTCTGGACTAGCGGCGAACACCGGGGAGCTGTTTTTT. Residues: CASSSSGLAANTGELFF.

The J gene is TRBJ1-1, the V gene TRBV5-4, with 9 bases matching TRBD1. The germline V gene has CDR1 SGHNT and CDR2 YYREEE (reference sequence). V was clipped by 4 bases and J by 11 bases; unmatched bases: 15. The CDR3 extends over 15 amino acids. CDR3 DNA sequence: TGTGCCAGCAGCCCCACACCCCCATTGGACAGGGGCGCTTTCTTT. Its translation is CASSPTPPLDRGAFF.

The chain couples TRBV2 to TRBJ2-3; D unclear. The CDR3 is 14 residues long. V was trimmed by 2 bases and J by 6 bases, leaving 12 bases between them. Germline values: CDR1 SNHLY, CDR2 FYNNEI. As DNA, the CDR3 is TGTGCCAGCAGTGAATTTCGGTCATTGGATACGCAGTATTTT. Its protein is CASSEFRSLDTQYF.

The CDR3 bases are TGTGCCAGCAGCGACAAAACGAAAAGGGAGAGGGTCTACGAGCAGTACTTC. This encodes CASSDKTKRERVYEQYF. The chain carries TRBV21-1 and TRBJ2-7; the table's D call of TRBD2 was not tested on the DNA. TRBV21-1 is a pseudogene segment. This CDR3 is 17 amino acids long.

The chain has TRBV19 and TRBJ2-5, with D possibly matching TRBD1 (5 bases). The CDR3 runs to 13 residues. V lost 6 bases and J 0 bases, leaving 8 bases between the germline ends. Germline CDR1 is LNHDA and CDR2 is SQIVND (reference sequence). The CDR3 coding sequence is TGTGCCAGTAGCAGGGCCTACCAAGAGACCCAGTACTTC. This gives the protein CASSRAYQETQYF.

Only one count was recorded for this clone. V is TRBV29-1 and J is TRBJ1-2, with unresolved D. V was pared by 2 bases and J by 0 bases, with 4 bases between. There are 12 residues in the CDR3. Germline V gives CDR1 SQVTM, CDR2 ANQGSEA. CDR3 protein: CSVEPANYGYTF. The CDR3 nucleotides are TGCAGCGTTGAACCAGCTAACTATGGCTACACCTTC.

The CDR3 coding sequence is TGTGCCAGCTCAGAAGGGGGTCTATACGGCTACACCTTC. Its translation: CASSEGGLYGYTF. This chain connects TRBV2 to TRBJ1-2, with D maybe TRBD1 (6 bases). V was cut by 8 bases and J by 8 bases, with 18 bases left in between. Germline CDR1 and CDR2: SNHLY and FYNNEI. The CDR3 has 13 residues.

The J gene is TRBJ2-3, the V gene TRBV6-2 or TRBV6-3; D is possibly TRBD1 (6 bases). In germline, CDR1 is MNHEY, CDR2 SVGEGT. The V and J ends lost 0 bases and 5 bases respectively, with 21 bases between them. CDR3 length: 18 amino acids. In DNA form, the CDR3 reads TGTGCCAGCAGTTACTCGATCGGAGCGGCTTTAGGGGGAGATACGCAGTATTTT. It specifies CASSYSIGAALGGDTQYF.

The V and J genes are TRBV27 and TRBJ2-7; TRBD2 matches 7 bases. This CDR3 has 14 amino acids. The V segment lost 0 bases and the J segment 4 bases; nucleotides outside the gene matches: 3. From germline, CDR1 is MNHEY and CDR2 SMNVEV (reference sequence). The chain's CDR3 is CASSLSRAGYEQYF. CDR3 DNA: TGTGCCAGCAGTTTATCGCGAGCGGGGTACGAGCAGTACTTC.

The V call is TRBV5-6, the J call TRBJ2-3; 10 nucleotides match TRBD2. The germline V gene has CDR1 SGHDT and CDR2 YYEEEE. The CDR3 is 16 amino acids. V lost 3 bases, J lost 3 bases, and 7 bases stayed unmatched. The CDR3: CASSSSSGGWTDTQYF. DNA of the CDR3: TGTGCCAGCAGCTCTTCTAGCGGGGGATGGACAGATACGCAGTATTTT.

The sample holds one count of this clone. The V call is TRBV3-1 (or the pseudogene TRBV3-2), the J call TRBJ1-2; 8 nucleotides align to TRBD1. The germline CDR1 and CDR2 sequences are LGHDT and YNNKEL (reference sequence). Germline trimming cut 0 bases from V and 2 bases from J; bases unmatched to any gene: 2. This CDR3 spans 15 amino acids. The CDR3 bases are TGTGCCAGCAGCCAAGAGGGGACAGGCAACTATGGCTACACCTTC. Residues: CASSQEGTGNYGYTF.

This clone occurred once. This chain connects TRBV18 to TRBJ1-5, with 7 bases lining up with TRBD1. V was clipped by 5 bases and J by 2 bases; unmatched bases: 6. The CDR3 loop spans 15 amino acids. CDR1 is KGHSH and CDR2 is LQKENI in the germline V gene. The CDR3 sequence: CASSLTGKGNQPQHF. Here the CDR3 DNA reads TGTGCCAGCTCATTGACAGGGAAGGGCAATCAGCCCCAGCATTTT. Supplemented by reference TRBV18 and TRBJ1-5, the full variable domain reads NAGVMQNPRHLVRRRGQEARLRCSPMKGHSHVYWYRQLPEEGLKFMVYLQKENIIDESGMPKERFSAEFPKEGPSILRIQQVVRGDSAAYFCASSLTGKGNQPQHFGDGTRLSIL.

This rearrangement joins TRBV3-1 (or the pseudogene TRBV3-2) to TRBJ1-1; a weak D match, TRBD1 (6 bases). CDR3 length: 12 residues. Looked up from germline, CDR1 is LGHDT and CDR2 is YNNKEL (reference sequence). The V end was cut by 4 bases, the J end by 8 bases, with 11 bases between. For the CDR3, the DNA is TGTGCCAGCAGCCTTGACAGGTTGGAAGCTTTCTTT. Protein: CASSLDRLEAFF.

This clone was seen repeatedly, ten times or more. Relative to the germline gene, one junction end is altered; a read error may explain this. The same CDR3 arises from other DNA sequences in this sample as well. The chain carries TRBV9 and TRBJ2-1; 7 bases match TRBD2. Germline loops: CDR1 SGDLS, CDR2 YYNGEE. This CDR3 is 16 amino acids long. CDR3: CASSPQTSWSSNEQFF. The CDR3 region has the DNA TGTGCCAGCAGCCCTCAGACTAGCTGGTCCTCCAATGAGCAGTTCTTC.

In this sample, this clone turned up a few times. V and J are TRBV12-5 and TRBJ1-1; D remains ambiguous. Germline V gives CDR1 LGHNT, CDR2 FRNRAP. Trimming left V 5 bases short and J 1 base short, with 14 bases between. CDR3 size: 15 residues. In nucleotides, the CDR3 is TGTGCTAGTGGTCCCGCGGCGTTGACGAACACTGAAGCTTTCTTT. As protein: CASGPAALTNTEAFF.

This clone was observed a handful of times. This chain joins TRBV28 and TRBJ1-3; D is ambiguous. The germline V gene has CDR1 MDHEN and CDR2 SYDVKM. The V and J ends lost 1 base and 0 bases respectively, with 13 bases between them. The CDR3 contains 17 residues. CDR3 in DNA: TGTGCCAGCAGTTTATTGCCGACTTTCAGCTCTGGAAACACCATATATTTT. This codes for CASSLLPTFSSGNTIYF.

A single count supports this clone. The chain recombines TRBV27 with TRBJ2-7; D is undetermined. Germline lookup yields CDR1 MNHEY and CDR2 SMNVEV (reference sequence). This CDR3 region has 13 residues. Trimming cost V 3 bases and J 2 bases, with 8 bases left between them. The CDR3 reads CASSFLGPYEQYF. DNA for the CDR3: TGTGCCAGCAGTTTTTTGGGCCCCTACGAGCAGTACTTC.

The chain employs TRBV27 and TRBJ2-3; D is unresolved. Germline values: CDR1 MNHEY, CDR2 SMNVEV (reference sequence). V was cut by 7 bases and J by 3 bases, with 11 bases left in between. The CDR3 length is 13 residues. CDR3 DNA: TGTGCCAGCAAGTTCAGGCAAACAGATACGCAGTATTTT. It encodes CASKFRQTDTQYF.

V and J are TRBV29-1 and TRBJ2-3; 8 nucleotides agree with TRBD2. There are 16 residues in the CDR3. With V trimmed by 1 base and J by 1 base, 7 bases remained unmatched. Germline CDR1 SQVTM, CDR2 ANQGSEA. CDR3 DNA: TGCAGCGTTGAAGGCGGGGTAGCGGGACGCACAGATACGCAGTATTTT. The encoded protein is CSVEGGVAGRTDTQYF.

This chain links TRBV2 with TRBJ1-5; no definite D call. The CDR3 consists of 11 residues. Germline CDR1 SNHLY, CDR2 FYNNEI. V shed 6 bases and J shed 7 bases, with 7 bases lying between them. This chain's CDR3 is CASREGQPQHF. In DNA, the CDR3 is TGTGCCAGCAGGGAGGGACAGCCCCAGCATTTT.

The V and J genes are TRBV12-3 or TRBV12-4 and TRBJ1-5; D is ambiguous. Trimming pared 5 bases from V and 3 bases from J, leaving 8 bases between. The CDR3 consists of 13 residues. The CDR3: CASSRGNNQPQHF. CDR3 in DNA: TGTGCCAGCAGTAGAGGGAACAATCAGCCCCAGCATTTT.

The chain uses TRBV19 and TRBJ2-1; TRBD1 is a possible D gene (6 bases). This CDR3 is 13 amino acids long. Germline-derived CDR1 and CDR2 are LNHDA and SQIVND (reference sequence). The V end was cut by 8 bases, the J end by 13 bases, with 21 bases between. The CDR3 is CASSFIQDSSQFF. CDR3 bases: TGTGCCAGTTCTTTTATCCAGGACAGCTCACAGTTCTTC.

The chain is built from TRBV5-1 and TRBJ2-1; 9 bases fit TRBD2. The ends lost 4 bases at V and 4 bases at J; junction bases unmatched: 12. CDR3 length: 17 amino acids. Per germline, CDR1 SGHRS and CDR2 YFSETQ. DNA for the CDR3: TGCGCCAGCAGCCTAACTCTAAGGACTAGCGTATACAATGAGCAGTTCTTC. It translates to CASSLTLRTSVYNEQFF.

The genes are TRBV2 and TRBJ1-4, with D possibly matching TRBD1 (5 bases). Germline CDR1 SNHLY, CDR2 FYNNEI. Between the trimmed V and J ends, which lost 2 bases and 8 bases, there was a span of 12 bases. The CDR3 loop spans 14 amino acids. Here the CDR3 DNA reads TGTGCCAGCAGTGAATTGGGGCACGGCGAAAAACTGTTTTTT. Its protein product is CASSELGHGEKLFF.